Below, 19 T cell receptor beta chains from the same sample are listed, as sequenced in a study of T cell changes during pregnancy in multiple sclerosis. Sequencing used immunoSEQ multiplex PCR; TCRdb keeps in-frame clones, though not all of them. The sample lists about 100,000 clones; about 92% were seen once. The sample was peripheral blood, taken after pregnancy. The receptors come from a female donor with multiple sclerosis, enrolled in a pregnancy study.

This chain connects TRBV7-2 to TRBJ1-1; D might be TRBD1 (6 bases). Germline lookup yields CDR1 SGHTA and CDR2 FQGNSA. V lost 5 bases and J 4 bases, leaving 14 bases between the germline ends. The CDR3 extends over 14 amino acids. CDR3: CASSLQGFGTEAFF. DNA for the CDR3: TGTGCCAGCAGCCTACAGGGATTCGGCACTGAAGCTTTCTTT. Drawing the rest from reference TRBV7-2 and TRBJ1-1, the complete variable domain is GAGVSQSPSNKVTEKGKDVELRCDPISGHTALYWYRQSLGQGLEFLIYFQGNSAPDKSGLPSDRFSAERTGGSVSTLTIQRTQQEDSAVYLCASSLQGFGTEAFFGQGTRLTVV.

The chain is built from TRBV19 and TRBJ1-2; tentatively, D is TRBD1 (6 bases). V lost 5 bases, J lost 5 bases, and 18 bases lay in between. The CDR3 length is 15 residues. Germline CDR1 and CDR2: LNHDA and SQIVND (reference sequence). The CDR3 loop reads CASSLDSRRTYGYTF. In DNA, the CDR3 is TGTGCCAGTAGTTTGGACAGTCGTAGAACATATGGCTACACCTTC.

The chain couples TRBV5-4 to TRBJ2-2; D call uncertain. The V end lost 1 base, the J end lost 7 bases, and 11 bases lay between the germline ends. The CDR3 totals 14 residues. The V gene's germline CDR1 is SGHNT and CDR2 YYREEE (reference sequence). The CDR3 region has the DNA TGTGCCAGCAGCTTGAGCGACGTCGGCGGGGAGCTGTTTTTT. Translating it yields CASSLSDVGGELFF.

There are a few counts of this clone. The CDR3 DNA is TGTGCCAGCAGGGACAGCCTCCTTCGGCCCCAGCATTTT. It translates to CASRDSLLRPQHF. The chain has TRBV27 and TRBJ1-5; the D gene is possibly TRBD1 (6 bases). The CDR3 has 13 residues. Germline V gene data show CDR1 as MNHEY and CDR2 as SMNVEV (reference sequence). Trimming took 6 bases from V and 9 from J, leaving 15 bases between them.

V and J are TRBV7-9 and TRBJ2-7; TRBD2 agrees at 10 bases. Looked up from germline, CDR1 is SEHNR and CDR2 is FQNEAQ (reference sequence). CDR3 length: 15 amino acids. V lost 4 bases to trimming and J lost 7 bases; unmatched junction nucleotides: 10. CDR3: CASSSLAGAVREQYF. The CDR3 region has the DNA TGTGCCAGCAGCTCGCTAGCGGGGGCGGTTCGGGAGCAGTACTTC.

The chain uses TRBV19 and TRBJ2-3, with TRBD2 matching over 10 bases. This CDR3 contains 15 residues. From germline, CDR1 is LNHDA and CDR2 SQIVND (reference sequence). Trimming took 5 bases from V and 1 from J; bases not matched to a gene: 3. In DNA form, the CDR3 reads TGTGCCAGTAGTCCCGGACTAGCGGGCACAGATACGCAGTATTTT. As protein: CASSPGLAGTDTQYF.

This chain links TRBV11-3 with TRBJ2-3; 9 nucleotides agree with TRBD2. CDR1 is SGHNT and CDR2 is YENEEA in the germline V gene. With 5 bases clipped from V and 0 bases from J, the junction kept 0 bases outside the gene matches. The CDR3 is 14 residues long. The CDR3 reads CASSLAGSTDTQYF. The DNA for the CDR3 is TGTGCCAGCAGCCTAGCGGGGAGCACAGATACGCAGTATTTT. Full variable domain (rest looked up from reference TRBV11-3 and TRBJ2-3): EAGVVQSPRYKIIEKKQPVAFWCNPISGHNTLYWYLQNLGQGPELLIRYENEEAVDDSQLPKDRFSAERLKGVDSTLKIQPAELGDSAVYLCASSLAGSTDTQYFGPGTRLTVL.

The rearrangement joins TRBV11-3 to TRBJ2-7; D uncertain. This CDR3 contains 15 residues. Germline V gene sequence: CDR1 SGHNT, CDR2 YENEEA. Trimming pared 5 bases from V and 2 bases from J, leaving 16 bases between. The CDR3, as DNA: TGTGCCAGCAGCCCCCTTAGAGGCAGCACCTACGAGCAGTACTTC. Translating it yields CASSPLRGSTYEQYF.

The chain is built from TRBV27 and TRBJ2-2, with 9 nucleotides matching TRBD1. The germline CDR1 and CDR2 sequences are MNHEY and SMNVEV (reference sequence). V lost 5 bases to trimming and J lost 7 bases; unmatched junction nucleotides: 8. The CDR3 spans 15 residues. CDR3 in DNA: TGTGCCAGCAGTAACCGGACAGGGGTGGTCGGGGAGCTGTTTTTT. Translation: CASSNRTGVVGELFF.

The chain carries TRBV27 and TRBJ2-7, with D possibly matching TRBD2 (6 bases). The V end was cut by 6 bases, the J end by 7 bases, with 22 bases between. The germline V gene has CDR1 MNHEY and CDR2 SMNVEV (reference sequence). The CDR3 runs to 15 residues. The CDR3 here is CASRISRDVAREQYF. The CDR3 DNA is TGTGCCAGCAGAATCTCGCGGGACGTGGCCCGGGAGCAGTACTTC.

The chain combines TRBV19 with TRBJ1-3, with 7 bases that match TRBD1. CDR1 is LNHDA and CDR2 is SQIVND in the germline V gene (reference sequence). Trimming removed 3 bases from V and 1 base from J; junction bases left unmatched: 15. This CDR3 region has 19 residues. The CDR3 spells CASSMGFGDSRFSGNTIYF. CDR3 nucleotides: TGTGCCAGTAGTATGGGGTTCGGGGACAGCCGATTTTCTGGAAACACCATATATTTT.

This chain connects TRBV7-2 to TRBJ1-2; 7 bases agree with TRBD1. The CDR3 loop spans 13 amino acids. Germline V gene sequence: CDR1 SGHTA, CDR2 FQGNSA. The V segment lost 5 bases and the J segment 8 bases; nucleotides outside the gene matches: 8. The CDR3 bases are TGTGCCAGCAGCCTGACAGGGCCTTCGGGCTACACCTTC. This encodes CASSLTGPSGYTF.

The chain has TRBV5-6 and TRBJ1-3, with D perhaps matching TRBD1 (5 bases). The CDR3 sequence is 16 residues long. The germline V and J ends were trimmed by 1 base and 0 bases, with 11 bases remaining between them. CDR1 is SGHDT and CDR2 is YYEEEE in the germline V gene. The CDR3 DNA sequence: TGTGCCAGCAGCTTGACCAGGGCCTTCTCTGGAAACACCATATATTTT. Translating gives CASSLTRAFSGNTIYF. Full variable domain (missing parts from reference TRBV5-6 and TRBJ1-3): DAGVTQSPTHLIKTRGQQVTLRCSPKSGHDTVSWYQQALGQGPQFIFQYYEEEERQRGNFPDRFSGHQFPNYSSELNVNALLLGDSALYLCASSLTRAFSGNTIYFGEGSWLTVV.

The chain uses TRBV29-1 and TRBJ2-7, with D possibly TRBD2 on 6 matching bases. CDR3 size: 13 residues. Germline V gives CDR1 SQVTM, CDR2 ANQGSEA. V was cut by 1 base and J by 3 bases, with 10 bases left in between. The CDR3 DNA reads TGCAGCGTTGAAGCGGACTACGGCTACGAGCAGTACTTC. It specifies CSVEADYGYEQYF.

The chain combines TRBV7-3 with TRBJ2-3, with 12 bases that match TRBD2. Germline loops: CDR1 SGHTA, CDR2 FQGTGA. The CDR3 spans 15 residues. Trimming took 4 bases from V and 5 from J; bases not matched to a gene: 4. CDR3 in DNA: TGTGCCAGCAGCTGGACTAGCGGGACTGGAGATACGCAGTATTTT. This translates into CASSWTSGTGDTQYF.

The CDR3 DNA reads as TGTGCCAGCAGCCCTAGCGGGACAGGGGAAGATGGCTACACCTTC. Its translation is CASSPSGTGEDGYTF. The gene calls are TRBV7-9 and TRBJ1-2, with TRBD1 matching 10 bases. CDR1 is SEHNR and CDR2 is FQNEAQ in the germline V gene (reference sequence). The CDR3 has 15 amino acids. Losses at the gene ends were 5 bases for V and 6 bases for J; bases not matched to a gene: 9.

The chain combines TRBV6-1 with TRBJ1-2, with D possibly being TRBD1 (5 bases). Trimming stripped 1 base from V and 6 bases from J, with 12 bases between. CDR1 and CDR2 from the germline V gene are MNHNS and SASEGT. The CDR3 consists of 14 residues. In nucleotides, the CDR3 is TGTGCCAGCAGTGAAGTTTGGGGGGAGGATGGCTACACCTTC. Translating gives CASSEVWGEDGYTF.

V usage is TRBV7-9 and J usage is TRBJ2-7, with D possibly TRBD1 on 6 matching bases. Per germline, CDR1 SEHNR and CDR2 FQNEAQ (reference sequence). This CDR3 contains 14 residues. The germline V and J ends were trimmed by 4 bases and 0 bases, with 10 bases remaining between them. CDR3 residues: CASSSDRSSYEQYF. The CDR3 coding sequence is TGTGCCAGCAGCTCTGACAGGAGCTCCTACGAGCAGTACTTC.

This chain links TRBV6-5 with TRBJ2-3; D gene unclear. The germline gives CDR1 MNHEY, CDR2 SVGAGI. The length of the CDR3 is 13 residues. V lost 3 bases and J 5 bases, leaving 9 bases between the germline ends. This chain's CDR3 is CASSYQVEDTQYF. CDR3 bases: TGTGCCAGCAGTTATCAGGTTGAAGATACGCAGTATTTT.